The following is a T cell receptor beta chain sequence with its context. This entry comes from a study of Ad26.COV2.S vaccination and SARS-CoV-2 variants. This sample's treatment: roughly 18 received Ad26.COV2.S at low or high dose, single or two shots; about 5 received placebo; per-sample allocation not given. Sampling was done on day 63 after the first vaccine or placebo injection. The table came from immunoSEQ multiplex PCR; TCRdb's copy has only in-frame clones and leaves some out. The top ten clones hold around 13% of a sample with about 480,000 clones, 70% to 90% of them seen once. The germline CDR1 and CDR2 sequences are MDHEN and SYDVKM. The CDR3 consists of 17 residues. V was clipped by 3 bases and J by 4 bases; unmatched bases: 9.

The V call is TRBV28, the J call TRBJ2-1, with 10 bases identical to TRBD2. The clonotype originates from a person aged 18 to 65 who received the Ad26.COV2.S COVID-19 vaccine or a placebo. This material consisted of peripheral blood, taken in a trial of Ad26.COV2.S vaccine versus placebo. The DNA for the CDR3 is TGTGCCAGCAGTTTGTCCCCTAGCGGGAGAGCGTACAATGAGCAGTTCTTC. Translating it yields CASSLSPSGRAYNEQFF.